Below are 25 T cell receptor beta chains sequenced from a single sample in a study of cytomegalovirus exposure and HLA in healthy donors. PCR amplification relied on 60 Vbeta primers (plus 13 Jbeta primers). Sequenced by immunoSEQ multiplex PCR; TCRdb stores in-frame clones only, minus some. The table has under 150,000 clones, about 72% seen once. Sequenced sample: PBMCs. These receptors all come from a man between 60 and 75 years old in good health and CMV-seronegative.

The V and J genes are TRBV30 and TRBJ2-1, with D possibly TRBD1 on 6 matching bases. Trimming removed 5 bases at V and 6 bases at J, with 14 bases between. Germline V CDR1 and CDR2: GTSNPN, SVGIG (reference sequence). This CDR3 contains 13 residues. The CDR3 DNA is TGTGCCTGGGACCCGGGACATCGCAATGAGCAGTTCTTC. Protein sequence: CAWDPGHRNEQFF.

This clone turned up a few times. This sequence joins TRBV28 and TRBJ1-5; D remains unclear. The CDR3 totals 14 residues. Germline CDR1 reads MDHEN; CDR2 reads SYDVKM. V lost 7 bases and J lost 3, with 13 bases in between. The CDR3 loop is CASTGPKINQPQHF. CDR3 in DNA: TGTGCCAGCACGGGTCCTAAGATCAATCAGCCCCAGCATTTT.

The chain combines TRBV9 with TRBJ2-2, with D perhaps matching TRBD2 (5 bases). V was pared by 3 bases and J by 6 bases, with 15 bases between. The CDR3 loop spans 15 amino acids. Germline V CDR1 and CDR2: SGDLS, YYNGEE. The CDR3 nucleotides read TGTGCCAGCAGCGGCGACTCGGGAAACCCCGGGGAGCTGTTTTTT. It codes for CASSGDSGNPGELFF.

The J gene is TRBJ2-3, the V gene TRBV19, with 7 bases lining up with TRBD2. Looked up from germline, CDR1 is LNHDA and CDR2 is SQIVND (reference sequence). V trimming: 4 bases; J trimming: 0 bases; junction bases outside the gene matches: 4. The CDR3 loop spans 15 amino acids. CDR3: CASSTAGRSTDTQYF. In nucleotides, the CDR3 is TGTGCCAGTAGTACAGCGGGAAGGAGCACAGATACGCAGTATTTT.

This clone was observed once. The gene calls are TRBV4-2 and TRBJ1-4; D remains ambiguous. Germline CDR1 and CDR2: LGHNA and YNFKEQ. The CDR3 is 16 residues long. The V end lost 0 bases, the J end lost 8 bases, and 16 bases lay between the germline ends. CDR3 nucleotide sequence: TGTGCCAGCAGCCAAGAACTCCAGATCACGGGGGAAAAACTGTTTTTT. Encoded protein: CASSQELQITGEKLFF.

The rearrangement links TRBV7-9 to TRBJ2-1, with 11 bases lining up with TRBD2. Trimming took 4 bases from V and 5 from J; bases not matched to a gene: 4. This CDR3 region has 15 residues. CDR1 is SEHNR, CDR2 FQNEAQ, per germline (reference sequence). CDR3 in DNA: TGTGCCAGCAGCTCCGGGACTAGCGGCAACAATGAGCAGTTCTTC. It is translated as CASSSGTSGNNEQFF.

Regarding this clone: This specimen includes other DNA sequences encoding the same CDR3. This sequence joins TRBV28 and TRBJ1-2, with unresolved D. Germline V gene lookup returns CDR1 MDHEN and CDR2 SYDVKM. V lost 5 bases, J lost 2 bases, and 3 bases lay in between. This CDR3 comprises 11 residues. In nucleotides, the CDR3 is TGTGCCAGCAGTCTCAACTATGGCTACACCTTC. Amino acids: CASSLNYGYTF.

This clone was recorded only once. At one end the junction does not follow the germline gene, possibly because of a read error. The rearrangement links TRBV28 to TRBJ1-2; D perhaps matches TRBD1 (5 bases). Germline V lookup: CDR1 MDHEN, CDR2 SYDVKM. CDR3 length: 15 residues. The CDR3 DNA is TGTGCCAGCAGTTTGACGCCTGAACAGGTGGAGATCTATGGCTTC. As protein: CASSLTPEQVEIYGF.

V gene TRBV7-2 combines with J gene TRBJ2-7; tentatively, D is TRBD2 (5 bases). The CDR3 has 15 residues. CDR1 is SGHTA and CDR2 is FQGNSA in the germline V gene. The V and J ends lost 1 base and 5 bases respectively, with 15 bases between them. The CDR3 sequence is CASSLGPGSLNEQYF. In DNA, the CDR3 is TGTGCCAGCAGCTTAGGTCCTGGGAGTCTGAACGAGCAGTACTTC.

The gene calls are TRBV19 and TRBJ2-5; D possibly corresponds to TRBD2 (6 bases). The CDR3 is 15 residues long. V was clipped by 3 bases and J by 1 base, with 12 bases between them. Germline V lookup: CDR1 LNHDA, CDR2 SQIVND (reference sequence). The CDR3 coding sequence is TGTGCCAGTAGTATCCAGGGACTTCTCCAAGAGACCCAGTACTTC. It codes for CASSIQGLLQETQYF.

Only a few counts were recorded for this clone. The gene calls are TRBV19 and TRBJ1-3; 7 nucleotides align to TRBD1. After removal of 4 bases from V and 0 bases from J, the junction contained 3 bases not matched to a gene. The CDR3 is 15 residues long. Looked up from germline, CDR1 is LNHDA and CDR2 is SQIVND (reference sequence). Written as DNA, the CDR3 is TGTGCCAGTAGTACCGGGACAGACTCTGGAAACACCATATATTTT. The encoded protein is CASSTGTDSGNTIYF.

The genes are TRBV30 and TRBJ1-2; 7 bases fit TRBD1. Germline CDR1 GTSNPN, CDR2 SVGIG (reference sequence). There are 14 residues in the CDR3. With V trimmed by 8 bases and J by 0 bases, 9 bases remained unmatched. For the CDR3, the DNA is TGTGCCAGTGAGGGGACAGTCCCTAACTATGGCTACACCTTC. This translates into CASEGTVPNYGYTF.

This clone was seen only a few times. The CDR3, as DNA: TGTGCCAGCAGCTACGCCTCTGGGAGCCAAGAGACCCAGTACTTC. This codes for CASSYASGSQETQYF. The chain uses TRBV7-2 and TRBJ2-5; maybe TRBD2 (5 bases). V shed 4 bases and J shed 1 base, with 13 bases lying between them. The germline V gene has CDR1 SGHTA and CDR2 FQGNSA. CDR3 size: 15 residues.

This rearrangement joins TRBV15 to TRBJ2-2, with D unresolved. The CDR3 loop spans 13 amino acids. Looked up from germline, CDR1 is LNHNV and CDR2 is YYDKDF (reference sequence). V was trimmed by 4 bases and J by 6 bases, leaving 9 bases between them. This chain's CDR3 is CATSNRFPGELFF. For the CDR3, the DNA is TGTGCCACCAGCAATCGGTTCCCCGGGGAGCTGTTTTTT.

The chain carries TRBV25-1 and TRBJ1-5; D gene unclear. CDR1 is MGHDK and CDR2 is SYGVNS in the germline V gene. CDR3 length: 13 residues. V was clipped by 4 bases and J by 6 bases, with 10 bases between them. The CDR3 bases are TGTGCCAGCAGTGGGGCAGCCACTCAGCCCCAGCATTTT. Its translation: CASSGAATQPQHF.

This chain links TRBV11-2 with TRBJ2-7; no clear D. Germline-derived CDR1 and CDR2 are SGHAT and FQNNGV. V lost 9 bases and J 2 bases, leaving 14 bases between the germline ends. CDR3 length equals 13 residues. This chain's CDR3 is CASSPVRTYEQYF. In DNA form, the CDR3 reads TGTGCCAGTTCACCGGTCAGGACCTACGAGCAGTACTTC.

This chain joins TRBV6-6 and TRBJ1-5; D possibly corresponds to TRBD1 (5 bases). CDR1 is MNHNY and CDR2 is SVGAGI in the germline V gene (reference sequence). The V gene lost 9 bases and the J gene lost 2 bases, with 14 bases spanning the gap. The CDR3 has 14 amino acids. The DNA of the CDR3 is TGTGCCAGTCAGTGGGGGGATGGCAATCAGCCCCAGCATTTT. Translated: CASQWGDGNQPQHF.

This clone came up a few times. The genes are TRBV7-8 and TRBJ2-1, with a weak D call TRBD1 (6 bases). This CDR3 contains 15 residues. With 4 bases removed from V and 2 bases from J, the gap between germline ends came to 12 bases. CDR1 and CDR2 (germline): SGHVS, FQNEAQ. The DNA for the CDR3 is TGTGCCAGCAGCTCGGGACAAAGCGCCTACAATGAGCAGTTCTTC. The encoded protein is CASSSGQSAYNEQFF.

The V gene is TRBV29-1, the J gene TRBJ2-3; tentative D call: TRBD2 (7 bases). V was shortened by 3 bases and J by 1 base, with 11 bases between the two germline ends. The germline V gene has CDR1 SQVTM and CDR2 ANQGSEA. CDR3 length equals 14 residues. CDR3 amino acids: CSVDGEGGTDTQYF. DNA for the CDR3: TGCAGCGTTGATGGGGAGGGGGGCACAGATACGCAGTATTTT.

V is TRBV11-2 and J is TRBJ1-3, with 7 bases matching TRBD1. Germline V gene data show CDR1 as SGHAT and CDR2 as FQNNGV. The CDR3 runs to 14 residues. After removal of 5 bases from V and 4 bases from J, the junction contained 5 bases not matched to a gene. Here the CDR3 reads CASSPDRLGNTIYF. CDR3 DNA: TGTGCCAGCAGCCCGGACAGGCTCGGAAACACCATATATTTT.

In its sample, this clone was seen once. The genes are TRBV27 and TRBJ2-1, with 12 bases fitting TRBD1. CDR1 is MNHEY, CDR2 SMNVEV, per germline (reference sequence). CDR3 length: 16 residues. Trimming took 5 bases from V and 7 from J; bases not matched to a gene: 9. The CDR3 sequence: CASSTPPGQGANEQFF. The CDR3, as DNA: TGTGCCAGCAGTACCCCACCGGGACAGGGGGCGAATGAGCAGTTCTTC.

This clone was observed a few times. The rearrangement uses TRBV10-3 and TRBJ2-3; 7 bases align to TRBD2. The CDR3 has 17 residues. From germline, CDR1 is ENHRY and CDR2 SYGVKD. The J segment lost 0 bases and the V segment lost 2 bases, leaving 8 bases of the junction unmatched. CDR3 in amino acids: CAISESLVSGSTDTQYF. The DNA of the CDR3 is TGTGCCATCAGTGAGAGTTTAGTTAGCGGGAGCACAGATACGCAGTATTTT.

The chain employs TRBV9 and TRBJ2-7, with 9 bases identical to TRBD2. Trimming took 2 bases from V and 7 from J; bases not matched to a gene: 16. Germline V gene data show CDR1 as SGDLS and CDR2 as YYNGEE. The CDR3 sequence is 17 residues long. The CDR3 loop is CASSVSVRLAGLGEQYF. CDR3 sequence (DNA): TGTGCCAGCAGCGTTTCGGTGCGGCTAGCGGGACTAGGTGAGCAGTACTTC.

In its sample, this clone was seen once. The chain is built from TRBV11-1 and TRBJ2-1, with 7 nucleotides matching TRBD2. The germline gives CDR1 SGHAT, CDR2 FQDESV (reference sequence). This CDR3 contains 16 residues. J lost 6 bases, V lost 1 base, and 9 bases had no gene match. The CDR3 reads CASSLGGVREPNEQFF. DNA of the CDR3: TGTGCCAGCAGCTTAGGAGGAGTGCGGGAGCCCAATGAGCAGTTCTTC.

As regards this clone: A read error may produce the germline difference seen at one junction end. The chain links TRBV6-5 to TRBJ1-2; 12 positions match TRBD1. The length of the CDR3 is 12 residues. Germline values: CDR1 MNHEY, CDR2 SVGAGI. The CDR3 is CVSSPPGQGAHF. CDR3 in DNA: TGTGTCAGCAGTCCTCCGGGACAGGGGGCCCACTTC.